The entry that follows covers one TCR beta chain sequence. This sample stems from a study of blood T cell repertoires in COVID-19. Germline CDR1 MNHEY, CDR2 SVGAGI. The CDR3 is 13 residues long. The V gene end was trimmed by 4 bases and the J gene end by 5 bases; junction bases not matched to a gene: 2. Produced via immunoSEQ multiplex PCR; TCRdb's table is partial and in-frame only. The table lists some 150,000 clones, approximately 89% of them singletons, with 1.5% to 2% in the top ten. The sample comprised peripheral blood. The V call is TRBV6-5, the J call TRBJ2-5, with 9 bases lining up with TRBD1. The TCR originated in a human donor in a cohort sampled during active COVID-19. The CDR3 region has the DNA TGTGCCAGCAGTTCAGGACAGGGGGAGACCCAGTACTTC. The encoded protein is CASSSGQGETQYF.